These 2 T cell receptor beta chains were all obtained from the same sample, sequenced in a study of blood T cell repertoires in COVID-19. The assay was immunoSEQ multiplex PCR, and TCRdb's table has in-frame clones only and misses some. The sample yields around 140,000 clones, almost 70% seen once. The sequencing sample was made of peripheral blood. The receptors come from a woman aged 70-85 years with acute or convalescent COVID-19.

The V call is TRBV6-2 or TRBV6-3, the J call TRBJ2-1; 11 bases match TRBD2. V was clipped by 2 bases and J by 13 bases; unmatched bases: 13. The CDR3 has 16 residues. CDR1 MNHEY and CDR2 SVGEGT come from the germline V gene. The CDR3: CASSYGSGGAVSPQFF. Here the CDR3 DNA reads TGTGCCAGCAGTTACGGTAGCGGGGGGGCCGTTTCCCCACAGTTCTTC.

The V call is TRBV7-6, the J call TRBJ2-7; TRBD2 matches at 9 bases. Germline lookup yields CDR1 SGHVS and CDR2 FNYEAQ. The CDR3 has 14 residues. V gave up 5 bases and J gave up 3 bases; unmatched junction bases: 5. CDR3 sequence reads: CASSQGLAGYEQYF. CDR3 in DNA: TGTGCCAGCAGCCAGGGACTAGCAGGCTACGAGCAGTACTTC.